These 2 T cell receptor beta chains originate from one sample sequenced in a study of response to subunit inactivated influenza vaccine. TCRdb passed the RT-PCR reads through MiXCR, listing each CDR3 protein once. Among more than 700,000 distinct CDR3 sequences listed, over 20% were seen once. The material sequenced was PBMCs from blood, taken less than 6 days after vaccination. The receptor set was obtained from a man aged 45-65 years who received an inactivated influenza vaccine.

This clonotype came up a few times. The V gene is TRBV5-6, the J gene TRBJ2-1; D uncertain. There are 12 residues in the CDR3. Germline V lookup: CDR1 SGHDT, CDR2 YYEEEE. V gave up 4 bases and J gave up 4 bases, with 6 bases separating them. The CDR3 loop is CASSHNYNEQFF. The DNA for the CDR3 is TGTGCCAGCAGCCATAATTACAATGAGCAGTTCTTC.

The chain is built from TRBV28 and TRBJ2-1, with a weak D call TRBD1 (6 bases). V lost 7 bases and J lost 3, with 16 bases in between. The CDR3 totals 15 residues. CDR1 and CDR2 (germline): MDHEN, SYDVKM. In DNA form, the CDR3 reads TGTGCCAGCAACATGGGGGCGCAAGGCTACAATGAGCAGTTCTTC. Encoded protein: CASNMGAQGYNEQFF.